The 23 T cell receptor beta chains in this list originate from one sample, sequenced in a study of T-cell reconstitution after alpha-beta-depleted transplantation in children. Unique molecular identifiers were incorporated when the TCRbeta library was constructed. TCRdb called the PCR reads again in MiXCR, with one record for every CDR3 protein. The sample contains under 300,000 distinct CDR3 sequences, 9.7% of which appear only once. The specimen comprised PBMCs from the stem cell graft donor, sampled from the stem cell graft. Receptor source: a human donor who donated a stem cell graft to a child with SCID.

The chain links TRBV6-1 to TRBJ2-5; 7 positions match TRBD1. CDR1 and CDR2 from the germline V gene are MNHNS and SASEGT. CDR3 size: 13 residues. J was trimmed by 7 bases and V by 7 bases; bases with no gene match: 9. The CDR3 coding sequence is TGTGCCAGCAACGGAAAAGGGGGCACGACCCAGTACTTC. As protein: CASNGKGGTTQYF.

The V gene is TRBV20-1, the J gene TRBJ1-5; maybe TRBD1 (5 bases). Trimming pared 3 bases from V and 8 bases from J, leaving 14 bases between. The CDR3 covers 13 residues. CDR1 and CDR2 from the germline V gene are DFQATT and SNEGSKA (reference sequence). CDR3 bases: TGCAGTGCTAGGCCGGGGGAAGGGAAGCCCCAGCATTTT. Translated, it gives CSARPGEGKPQHF.

This clonotype was counted many times. The rearrangement uses TRBV7-9 and TRBJ1-2, with 7 nucleotides matching TRBD1. CDR1 SEHNR and CDR2 FQNEAQ come from the germline V gene (reference sequence). CDR3 length: 15 amino acids. V gave up 6 bases and J gave up 3 bases; unmatched junction bases: 10. The CDR3 DNA follows: TGTGCCAGCAGACCTCCGCCAGGGGGGCACTATGGCTACACCTTC. Translated, it gives CASRPPPGGHYGYTF.

In its sample, this clonotype was seen many times. The J gene is TRBJ2-2, the V gene TRBV20-1, with 7 bases identical to TRBD2. Germline values: CDR1 DFQATT, CDR2 SNEGSKA (reference sequence). The length of the CDR3 is 17 residues. With 7 bases clipped from V and 6 bases from J, the junction kept 20 bases outside the gene matches. This CDR3 is CSVPDWRGSGLAGELFF. The CDR3 nucleotides read TGCAGTGTCCCGGATTGGCGGGGGTCGGGCTTAGCCGGGGAGCTGTTTTTT.

There are many counts of this clonotype. V and J are TRBV29-1 and TRBJ2-5; tentatively, D is TRBD1 (6 bases). The CDR3 is 13 amino acids. From germline, CDR1 is SQVTM and CDR2 ANQGSEA. Trimming shortened V by 6 bases and J by 7 bases, and 18 bases separated the two germline ends. DNA of the CDR3: TGCAGCGTCCTAGGACAGACTGACGGGACCCAGTACTTC. It yields the protein CSVLGQTDGTQYF.

This clonotype was counted at least ten times. The chain combines TRBV9 with TRBJ2-1, with D perhaps TRBD1 (6 bases). Germline-derived CDR1 and CDR2 are SGDLS and YYNGEE. The CDR3 contains 16 residues. The V end lost 0 bases, the J end lost 3 bases, and 13 bases lay between the germline ends. CDR3 loop: CASSVAAGAGYNEQFF. CDR3 nucleotide sequence: TGTGCCAGCAGCGTAGCGGCAGGGGCTGGCTACAATGAGCAGTTCTTC.

This clonotype came up many times. This chain joins TRBV25-1 and TRBJ2-1; D might be TRBD1 or TRBD2, each matching 5 bases. CDR3 length: 16 amino acids. Germline V gene sequence: CDR1 MGHDK, CDR2 SYGVNS. V was pared by 2 bases and J by 7 bases, with 18 bases between. CDR3 DNA: TGTGCCAGCAGTGAAGCCGGGACCCGCTCGGGAAATGAGCAGTTCTTC. Protein sequence: CASSEAGTRSGNEQFF. Variable domain in full (rest from reference TRBV25-1 and TRBJ2-1): EADIYQTPRYLVIGTGKKITLECSQTMGHDKMYWYQQDPGMELHLIHYSYGVNSTEKGDLSSESTVSRIRTEHFPLTLESARPSHTSQYLCASSEAGTRSGNEQFFGPGTRLTVL.

The chain carries TRBV7-9 and TRBJ2-2; D not certain. The CDR3 covers 10 residues. Trimming took off 5 bases at V and 5 bases at J, with 0 bases between the two ends. Germline values: CDR1 SEHNR, CDR2 FQNEAQ (reference sequence). The CDR3 coding sequence is TGTGCCAGCAGCACCGGGGAGCTGTTTTTT. Translated, it gives CASSTGELFF.

This clonotype was counted at least ten times. The chain uses TRBV7-2 and TRBJ1-5; no firm D call. Germline V lookup: CDR1 SGHTA, CDR2 FQGNSA. Trimming removed 2 bases at V and 4 bases at J, with 12 bases between. CDR3 length: 15 residues. The CDR3 nucleotides read TGTGCCAGCAGCTTACGAGGCTTGGCGAATCAGCCCCAGCATTTT. Its protein is CASSLRGLANQPQHF. Combining the CDR3 with reference TRBV7-2 and TRBJ1-5 gives the whole variable domain GAGVSQSPSNKVTEKGKDVELRCDPISGHTALYWYRQSLGQGLEFLIYFQGNSAPDKSGLPSDRFSAERTGGSVSTLTIQRTQQEDSAVYLCASSLRGLANQPQHFGDGTRLSIL.

This clonotype came up many times. This sequence joins TRBV4-1 and TRBJ2-5, with 11 nucleotides matching TRBD2. CDR3 length: 16 amino acids. The germline V gene encodes CDR1 MGHRA and CDR2 YSYEKL. V lost 4 bases, J lost 5 bases, and 9 bases stayed unmatched. The CDR3 region is CASSLRLAGYLETQYF. CDR3 nucleotides: TGCGCCAGCAGCCTCCGACTAGCGGGGTATCTGGAGACCCAGTACTTC.

The chain links TRBV5-1 to TRBJ2-7; D gene ambiguous. The CDR3 is 12 amino acids. V gave up 4 bases and J gave up 3 bases, with 8 bases separating them. Germline V gene data show CDR1 as SGHRS and CDR2 as YFSETQ. CDR3 residues: CASSPYGYEQYF. The CDR3 nucleotides are TGCGCCAGCAGCCCCTATGGCTACGAGCAGTACTTC.

The rearrangement joins TRBV7-2 to TRBJ2-5, with 7 bases fitting TRBD2. With V trimmed by 1 base and J by 5 bases, 7 bases remained unmatched. Germline V lookup: CDR1 SGHTA, CDR2 FQGNSA. CDR3 length: 15 amino acids. The CDR3 DNA reads TGTGCCAGCAGCTTAGGGGCACTAGCGTCGGAGACCCAGTACTTC. Encoded protein: CASSLGALASETQYF.

J is TRBJ2-2 and V is TRBV20-1; D not certain. The CDR3 spans 12 residues. With 5 bases removed from V and 2 bases from J, the gap between germline ends came to 6 bases. Germline CDR1 and CDR2: DFQATT and SNEGSKA (reference sequence). CDR3 nucleotide sequence: TGCAGTGCTCGCGACAACACCGGGGAGCTGTTTTTT. Translation gives CSARDNTGELFF.

This clonotype has ten or more counts. This rearrangement joins TRBV27 to TRBJ2-3, with 10 bases aligning to TRBD1. The V gene end was trimmed by 3 bases and the J gene end by 2 bases; junction bases not matched to a gene: 5. Germline CDR1 and CDR2: MNHEY and SMNVEV (reference sequence). This CDR3 is 16 amino acids long. CDR3 nucleotide sequence: TGTGCCAGCAGTTTCCTGGGGACAGGGGTCACAGATACGCAGTATTTT. It translates to CASSFLGTGVTDTQYF.

As to this clonotype: A much larger clone lies a single base off, so this may be a read error. The chain combines TRBV5-6 with TRBJ2-2; D is possibly TRBD2 (6 bases). Trimming removed 3 bases at V and 1 base at J, with 7 bases between. CDR3 length: 14 residues. CDR1 SGHDT and CDR2 YYEEEE come from the germline V gene. The CDR3 nucleotides are TGTGCCAGCAGCTGGGGGGTGAACACCGGGGAGCTGTTTTTT. This sequence encodes CASSWGVNTGELFF. The full variable domain, with the rest looked up from reference TRBV5-6 and TRBJ2-2, is DAGVTQSPTHLIKTRGQQVTLRCSPKSGHDTVSWYQQALGQGPQFIFQYYEEEERQRGNFPDRFSGHQFPNYSSELNVNALLLGDSALYLCASSWGVNTGELFFGEGSRLTVL.

Many counts were recorded for this clonotype. The chain employs TRBV29-1 and TRBJ2-5; D possibly uses TRBD1 or TRBD2 (6 bases each). Trimming stripped 6 bases from V and 5 bases from J, with 22 bases between. The CDR3 covers 15 residues. Germline V gives CDR1 SQVTM, CDR2 ANQGSEA. DNA of the CDR3: TGCAGCGTGGGGGCGGAAGGGCCCGGGGGCGAGACCCAGTACTTC. Translated, it gives CSVGAEGPGGETQYF.

This clonotype was counted ten times or more. The V call is TRBV4-3, the J call TRBJ2-5; tentatively, D is TRBD1 or TRBD2 (5 bases each). From germline, CDR1 is LGHNA and CDR2 YSLEER. This CDR3 has 17 residues. The V gene lost 4 bases and the J gene lost 2 bases, with 20 bases spanning the gap. CDR3 bases: TGCGCCAGCAGCCCAAAAACCCTCCGGGGCCTACAAGAGACCCAGTACTTC. This sequence encodes CASSPKTLRGLQETQYF.

This clonotype was counted ten times or more. V is TRBV11-2 and J is TRBJ2-1; D is ambiguous. Germline V gene lookup returns CDR1 SGHAT and CDR2 FQNNGV. The CDR3 is 12 residues long. Trimming took off 4 bases at V and 2 bases at J, with 3 bases between the two ends. Here the CDR3 reads CASSSAYNEQFF. The CDR3 DNA is TGTGCCAGCAGCTCGGCCTACAATGAGCAGTTCTTC. Supplemented by reference TRBV11-2 and TRBJ2-1, the full variable domain reads EAGVAQSPRYKIIEKRQSVAFWCNPISGHATLYWYQQILGQGPKLLIQFQNNGVVDDSQLPKDRFSAERLKGVDSTLKIQPAKLEDSAVYLCASSSAYNEQFFGPGTRLTVL.

This clonotype was picked up many times. The chain links TRBV7-9 to TRBJ2-3; D gene ambiguous. Germline V gives CDR1 SEHNR, CDR2 FQNEAQ (reference sequence). V lost 1 base and J lost 4, with 9 bases in between. There are 14 residues in the CDR3. Written as DNA, the CDR3 is TGTGCCAGCAGCTTAGGGGTGGGTTCAGATACGCAGTATTTT. Residues: CASSLGVGSDTQYF.

This clonotype was found many times. The chain carries TRBV5-1 and TRBJ2-3; D gene ambiguous. V was cut by 7 bases and J by 0 bases, with 15 bases left in between. This CDR3 region has 15 residues. Germline CDR1 is SGHRS and CDR2 is YFSETQ. DNA of the CDR3: TGCGCCAGCTCACCGTGGCGGACGAGCACAGATACGCAGTATTTT. Protein: CASSPWRTSTDTQYF.

This clonotype was seen repeatedly, ten times or more. The chain combines TRBV5-6 with TRBJ2-5, with 8 bases aligning to TRBD2. This CDR3 comprises 15 residues. CDR1 and CDR2 (germline): SGHDT, YYEEEE. V shed 2 bases, J shed 2 bases, and the junction held 5 bases outside the gene matches. The CDR3 here is CASSFLTSGQETQYF. The CDR3 DNA is TGTGCCAGCAGCTTCTTAACTAGCGGACAAGAGACCCAGTACTTC.

This clonotype has at least ten counts. This chain joins TRBV5-1 and TRBJ2-2; 8 bases match TRBD2. The germline CDR1 and CDR2 sequences are SGHRS and YFSETQ. The CDR3 has 17 residues. With 0 bases clipped from V and 1 base from J, the junction kept 5 bases outside the gene matches. The CDR3 DNA reads TGCGCCAGCAGCTTGGGGACTAGCAGGGGGAACACCGGGGAGCTGTTTTTT. It is translated as CASSLGTSRGNTGELFF.

The sample holds many counts of this clonotype. CDR3 sequence (DNA): TGCAGCGTATGCATACAGGGAGGCGATCAGCCCCAGCATTTT. This sequence encodes CSVCIQGGDQPQHF. The chain combines TRBV29-1 with TRBJ1-5, with TRBD1 as a possible D gene (6 bases). This CDR3 region has 14 residues. The germline gives CDR1 SQVTM, CDR2 ANQGSEA. Trimming shortened V by 6 bases and J by 5 bases, and 17 bases separated the two germline ends. The entire variable domain, with the rest obtained from reference TRBV29-1 and TRBJ1-5, is as follows: SAVISQKPSRDICQRGTSLTIQCQVDSQVTMMFWYRQQPGQSLTLIATANQGSEATYESGFVIDKFPISRPNLTFSTLTVSNMSPEDSSIYLCSVCIQGGDQPQHFGDGTRLSIL.